This T cell receptor (beta chain) was sequenced for a study of memory CD4+ T cells and cytomegalovirus serostatus. Looking at the study overall: Donors were healthy Belgian adults, 10 or so CMV seropositive and approximately 23 seronegative. Study-wide points: Suggested: most of the CMV-linked TCR signature lies in CD4+ memory cells.

A word on this clone: The antigen remains unidentified.

Assay: immunoSEQ multiplex PCR; the TCRdb copy retains only in-frame clones and omits some. Of tens of thousands of clones in the sample, 82% were seen once. The CDR3 contains 18 residues. Germline V gene data show CDR1 as MNHEY and CDR2 as SMNVEV (reference sequence). V was trimmed by 4 bases and J by 1 base, leaving 19 bases between them. Single viable CD3+CD4+CD8-CD45RO+ cells were sorted as the memory CD4+ T cells. Positive selection with CD4 microbeads enriched total CD4+ T cells. Specimen: memory CD4+ T cells from blood. The chain uses TRBV27 and TRBJ2-2; weak D call: TRBD1 (6 bases). This sequence was found in an adult in good health and CMV-seronegative. The CDR3 DNA follows: TGTGCCAGCAGTTCATTATTTTCCATACAGGGGAACACCGGGGAGCTGTTTTTT. It is translated as CASSSLFSIQGNTGELFF.